Below are 12 T cell receptor beta chains sequenced from a single sample in a study of blood T cell repertoires in COVID-19. Clones were sequenced by immunoSEQ multiplex PCR, and TCRdb holds only the in-frame ones, with some missing. The sample lists roughly 230,000 clones; around 90% were seen once. Sequencing was carried out using peripheral blood. The receptors originated from a woman aged 60-75 years with COVID-19, enrolled during active disease.

The V gene is TRBV19, the J gene TRBJ2-1; 10 bases are shared with TRBD1. CDR1 and CDR2 (germline): LNHDA, SQIVND (reference sequence). The CDR3 covers 16 residues. J lost 1 base, V lost 4 bases, and 4 bases had no gene match. CDR3 loop: CASSTGQGVSYNEQFF. CDR3 nucleotide sequence: TGTGCCAGTAGTACCGGACAGGGGGTGTCCTACAATGAGCAGTTCTTC. The full variable domain, its missing parts supplied by reference TRBV19 and TRBJ2-1, is DGGITQSPKYLFRKEGQNVTLSCEQNLNHDAMYWYRQDPGQGLRLIYYSQIVNDFQKGDIAEGYSVSREKKESFPLTVTSAQKNPTAFYLCASSTGQGVSYNEQFFGPGTRLTVL.

The rearrangement joins TRBV4-3 to TRBJ1-1, with D hard to call. V was clipped by 0 bases and J by 4 bases, with 12 bases between them. The germline V gene encodes CDR1 LGHNA and CDR2 YSLEER. This CDR3 has 15 residues. Here the CDR3 DNA reads TGCGCCAGCAGCCAAGATAGGAGGGTGGGCACTGAAGCTTTCTTT. Its protein is CASSQDRRVGTEAFF.

V and J are TRBV4-3 and TRBJ1-2, with TRBD1 as a possible D gene (6 bases). This CDR3 is 15 amino acids long. CDR1 and CDR2 (germline): LGHNA, YSLEER. With 0 bases removed from V and 1 base from J, the gap between germline ends came to 9 bases. Written as DNA, the CDR3 is TGCGCCAGCAGCCAAGATACAGGGTATAACTATGGCTACACCTTC. It translates to CASSQDTGYNYGYTF.

The chain is built from TRBV5-1 and TRBJ1-1; TRBD1 is a possible D gene (5 bases). The germline V and J ends were trimmed by 0 bases and 4 bases, with 13 bases remaining between them. Germline values: CDR1 SGHRS, CDR2 YFSETQ. This CDR3 is 15 amino acids long. CDR3 nucleotides: TGCGCCAGCAGCTTGGTGCTCGGCGGGGGCACTGAAGCTTTCTTT. It yields the protein CASSLVLGGGTEAFF.

The V gene is TRBV6-5, the J gene TRBJ1-1; no firm D call. Germline-derived CDR1 and CDR2 are MNHEY and SVGAGI. CDR3 length equals 11 residues. V lost 6 bases and J 6 bases, leaving 8 bases between the germline ends. The DNA for the CDR3 is TGTGCCAGCAGCCCCGGGGCTGAAGCTTTCTTT. Encoded protein: CASSPGAEAFF.

The rearrangement links TRBV4-1 to TRBJ1-3; weak D call: TRBD1 (5 bases). This CDR3 is built from 16 residues. Trimming shortened V by 4 bases and J by 2 bases, and 15 bases separated the two germline ends. Germline V gene sequence: CDR1 MGHRA, CDR2 YSYEKL. In DNA, the CDR3 is TGCGCCAGCAGCCCATACAACGACAGACCTGGAAACACCATATATTTT. Its protein is CASSPYNDRPGNTIYF.

This clone was seen only once. The chain recombines TRBV18 with TRBJ1-5, with 7 bases identical to TRBD1. Trimming at V came to 4 bases and at J to 4 bases, leaving 7 bases not matched to a gene. The CDR3 consists of 15 residues. Per germline, CDR1 KGHSH and CDR2 LQKENI. CDR3 DNA: TGTGCCAGCTCACGTGCCGGGACAGAAAATCAGCCCCAGCATTTT. Protein product: CASSRAGTENQPQHF. The whole variable domain, filled in from reference TRBV18 and TRBJ1-5, reads NAGVMQNPRHLVRRRGQEARLRCSPMKGHSHVYWYRQLPEEGLKFMVYLQKENIIDESGMPKERFSAEFPKEGPSILRIQQVVRGDSAAYFCASSRAGTENQPQHFGDGTRLSIL.

V gene TRBV6-6 combines with J gene TRBJ2-7; 7 bases are shared with TRBD1. The V gene end was trimmed by 2 bases and the J gene end by 3 bases; junction bases not matched to a gene: 4. CDR3 size: 14 residues. The germline V gene encodes CDR1 MNHNY and CDR2 SVGAGI (reference sequence). In DNA form, the CDR3 reads TGTGCCAGCAGTTACGTCCAGGGGGACTACGAGCAGTACTTC. Translated, it gives CASSYVQGDYEQYF.

The V and J genes are TRBV10-3 and TRBJ2-2, with D perhaps TRBD2 (6 bases). This CDR3 is built from 13 residues. The germline CDR1 and CDR2 sequences are ENHRY and SYGVKD. CDR3 sequence (DNA): TGTGCTTACGGGGGTCAGAACACCGGGGAGCTGTTTTTT. Its translation is CAYGGQNTGELFF.

The chain links TRBV6-1 to TRBJ2-7, with 8 bases identical to TRBD1. This CDR3 has 16 amino acids. The trim removed 0 bases at V and 6 bases at J, leaving 10 bases unmatched. CDR1 is MNHNS, CDR2 SASEGT, per germline. Written as DNA, the CDR3 is TGTGCCAGCAGTGAAGCGCTCGCGACAGGGGTCTCCGAGCAGTACTTC. Encoded protein: CASSEALATGVSEQYF.

V and J are TRBV19 and TRBJ1-2; 9 positions agree with TRBD1. The germline CDR1 and CDR2 sequences are LNHDA and SQIVND (reference sequence). J was trimmed by 1 base and V by 7 bases; bases with no gene match: 7. The CDR3 is made up of 15 amino acids. DNA of the CDR3: TGTGCCAGTACCGCCGGGACAGGGATTAACTATGGCTACACCTTC. Translation: CASTAGTGINYGYTF.

This chain connects TRBV5-1 to TRBJ1-5; D remains ambiguous. V dropped 2 bases and J dropped 5 bases, with 14 bases sitting between them. Germline values: CDR1 SGHRS, CDR2 YFSETQ. This CDR3 region has 15 residues. The CDR3 loop reads CASSFGGPPDQPQHF. In nucleotides, the CDR3 is TGCGCCAGCAGCTTTGGAGGGCCACCCGATCAGCCCCAGCATTTT.